Listed below are T cell receptor beta chains from one sample, sequenced in a study of CD8 T cells in Susac syndrome. MiXCR, run by TCRdb on the immunoSEQ multiplex PCR reads, gives a single entry per CDR3 protein. Here the sample spans about 60,000 distinct CDR3 sequences, more than 90% being singletons. Sequences were obtained from CD8+ T cells from PBMCs. All receptors derive from a human donor in good health. CDR3s include the opening cysteine and the closing phenylalanine or tryptophan. The D gene is left open where the match is weak. Some rows have no size entry. The others give once, few or many, or a class for an expanded clone.

J gene | clone size | D gene | V gene | CDR3 DNA | CDR3 protein
TRBJ2-7 | once | NA | TRBV7-8 | TGTGCCAGCCTTGAGGGGGGGCGATACGAGCAGTACTTC | CASLEGGRYEQYF
TRBJ2-1 | NA | NA | TRBV19 | TGTGCCAGTAGGCTCGCGGGGTTCGGTGGCAATGAGCAGTTCTTC | CASRLAGFGGNEQFF
TRBJ2-3 | NA | NA | TRBV27 | TGTGCCAGCAGTTTATCCGCAGATACGCAGTATTTT | CASSLSADTQYF
TRBJ1-3 | NA | NA | TRBV6-5 | TGTGCCAGCAGTTCATCAAAAGGACGGAGCTCTGGAAACACCATATATTTT | CASSSSKGRSSGNTIYF
TRBJ2-7 | NA | TRBD1 | TRBV5-1 | TGCGCCAGCAGCTACGGACAGGGCTACCCCTACGAGCAGTACTTC | CASSYGQGYPYEQYF
TRBJ1-3 | once | NA | TRBV5-4 | TGTGCCAGCAGCTTGTGGTACAGGGAATATACCTCCTCTGGAAACACCATATATTTT | CASSLWYREYTSSGNTIYF
TRBJ1-6 | NA | NA | TRBV4-2 | TGTGCCAGCAGCCACGGTTTGAGCTCGGGTGCCGCCCTCCACTTT | CASSHGLSSGAALHF
TRBJ1-2 | NA | NA | TRBV27 | TGTGCCAGCAGCCGTAAGAGGGGTGACAACTATGGCTACACCTTC | CASSRKRGDNYGYTF
TRBJ2-1 | NA | TRBD1 | TRBV30 | TGTGCCTGGAGTCCAATACAGGGGTATGAGCAGTTCTTC | CAWSPIQGYEQFF
TRBJ1-6 | NA | NA | TRBV27 | TGTGCCAGCAGTTTATCCAGTCAGAATAATTCACCCCTCCACTTT | CASSLSSQNNSPLHF
TRBJ2-1 | NA | TRBD2 | TRBV20-1 | TGCAGTGCTAGAGATCGGGGGGGAGGATTCTACAATGAGCAGTTCTTC | CSARDRGGGFYNEQFF
TRBJ1-5 | NA | NA | TRBV20-1 | TGCAGTGCTAGAGATTTTGAGGACGGGCGCAATCAGCCCCAGCATTTT | CSARDFEDGRNQPQHF
TRBJ2-7 | NA | NA | TRBV3-1 | TGTGCCAGCAGCCAGGGACGGGACCCCACCTACGAGCAGTACTTC | CASSQGRDPTYEQYF
TRBJ2-2 | NA | TRBD2 | TRBV3-1 | TGTGCCAGCAACCGGGTGGGACTACCAGACACCGGGGAGCTGTTTTTT | CASNRVGLPDTGELFF
TRBJ2-7 | NA | TRBD1 | TRBV7-9 | TGTGCCAGCAGCCGGACAGGGGGCTACGAGCAGTACTTC | CASSRTGGYEQYF
TRBJ1-2 | NA | NA | TRBV12-3/TRBV12-4 | TGTGCCAGCAGTCACGTCGAAAACTATGGCTACACCTTC | CASSHVENYGYTF
TRBJ2-7 | NA | NA | TRBV7-6 | TGTGCCAGCAGCTCCGGGCAGGGGCCTACCTACGAGCAGTACTTC | CASSSGQGPTYEQYF
TRBJ1-2 | NA | TRBD1 | TRBV5-5 | TGTGCCAGCAGCTTGGAGACAGGGGATTTTCGCTATGGCTACACCTTC | CASSLETGDFRYGYTF
TRBJ2-2 | NA | TRBD1 | TRBV12-3/TRBV12-4 | TGTGCCAGCAGTCCCATTGGGACAGTGAACACCGGGGAGCTGTTTTTT | CASSPIGTVNTGELFF
TRBJ2-3 | NA | TRBD2 | TRBV11-2 | TGTGCCAGCAGCCGCGGGGCGGGGGATCAAGATACGCAGTATTTT | CASSRGAGDQDTQYF
TRBJ2-3 | NA | NA | TRBV7-9 | TGTGCCAGCAGCGACCGAGACAGGCCTATTGATACGCAGTATTTT | CASSDRDRPIDTQYF
TRBJ2-1 | NA | TRBD2 | TRBV7-9 | TGTGCCAGCAGCTCCCCACCGGGGGGATCCTCCTACAATGAGCAGTTCTTC | CASSSPPGGSSYNEQFF
TRBJ2-7 | NA | NA | TRBV29-1 | TGCAGCGTTGATGGGGGAGTGAACTACGAGCAGTACTTC | CSVDGGVNYEQYF
TRBJ2-4 | NA | NA | TRBV19 | TGTGCCAGTAGCCTCGGGCGGATAGCCAAAAACATTCAGTACTTC | CASSLGRIAKNIQYF
TRBJ2-1 | NA | TRBD2 | TRBV7-9 | TGTGCCAGCAGCCCCTGGGCTAGCGGGGGCAATGAGCAGTTCTTC | CASSPWASGGNEQFF
TRBJ1-5 | NA | TRBD1 | TRBV28 | TGTGCCAGCAGTCCCACAGGGGCTCAGCCCCAGCATTTT | CASSPTGAQPQHF